The rows below give T cell receptor beta chains drawn from one sample of a study of Ad26.COV2.S vaccination and SARS-CoV-2 variants. This table comes from immunoSEQ multiplex PCR, and its TCRdb copy is limited to in-frame clones, with some not included. Among roughly 380,000 clones listed, more than 75% were seen once. The sample was peripheral blood, taken in a trial of Ad26.COV2.S vaccine versus placebo. The receptors derive from a person aged 18-65 years who received the Ad26.COV2.S COVID-19 vaccine or a placebo. Each CDR3 is given with its conserved first and last residue. The order of the fields is V gene, J gene, D gene, clone size, CDR3 DNA, CDR3 protein. A D gene is named only where the DNA matches it firmly. Clone size is shown for a subset of rows, as once, few, many or a class of expanded clone.

V gene: TRBV11-2
J gene: TRBJ2-1
D gene: TRBD2
clone size: -
CDR3 DNA: TGTGCCAGCAGCTTATATAGCGGGAGGGACAATGAGCAGTTCTTC
CDR3 protein: CASSLYSGRDNEQFF

V gene: TRBV18
J gene: TRBJ1-1
D gene: -
clone size: -
CDR3 DNA: TGTGCCAGCTCGCAGCTAGGGGGAATGAACACTGAAGCTTTCTTT
CDR3 protein: CASSQLGGMNTEAFF

V gene: TRBV14
J gene: TRBJ2-7
D gene: TRBD2
clone size: -
CDR3 DNA: TGTGCCAGCAGCCAATTGGGGGGGTCTTCAATCTACGAGCAGTACTTC
CDR3 protein: CASSQLGGSSIYEQYF

V gene: TRBV15
J gene: TRBJ2-5
D gene: TRBD2
clone size: -
CDR3 DNA: TGTGCCACCAGCAGAGACGGGCTAGGTTTGCTAGCGGTTCAGGAGACCCAGTACTTC
CDR3 protein: CATSRDGLGLLAVQETQYF

V gene: TRBV2
J gene: TRBJ1-1
D gene: -
clone size: -
CDR3 DNA: TGTGCCAGCAGGACTACGGGGGAAGCTTTCTTT
CDR3 protein: CASRTTGEAFF

V gene: TRBV2
J gene: TRBJ1-1
D gene: -
clone size: -
CDR3 DNA: TGTGCCAGCAGTCAGACTAACACTGAAGCTTTCTTT
CDR3 protein: CASSQTNTEAFF

V gene: TRBV27
J gene: TRBJ2-1
D gene: -
clone size: -
CDR3 DNA: TGTGCCAGCAGTCCCCTGGAGGGGTACAATGAGCAGTTCTTC
CDR3 protein: CASSPLEGYNEQFF

V gene: TRBV2
J gene: TRBJ1-4
D gene: -
clone size: -
CDR3 DNA: TGTGCCAGCAGTCCGCATTTAGATCCGGATGAAAAACTGTTTTTT
CDR3 protein: CASSPHLDPDEKLFF

V gene: TRBV9
J gene: TRBJ2-1
D gene: TRBD2
clone size: -
CDR3 DNA: TGTGCCAGCAGCGTAGGGAGCGGGGCCTGGGATGAGCAGTTCTTC
CDR3 protein: CASSVGSGAWDEQFF

V gene: TRBV9
J gene: TRBJ2-5
D gene: -
clone size: -
CDR3 DNA: TGTGCCAGCAGCGTAGAACCCAGCGCGGAGACCCAGTACTTC
CDR3 protein: CASSVEPSAETQYF

V gene: TRBV21-1
J gene: TRBJ2-3
D gene: -
clone size: -
CDR3 DNA: TGTGCCAGCAGCCTACGGGGGACAGTCCCGGGCACAGATACGCAGTATTTT
CDR3 protein: CASSLRGTVPGTDTQYF

V gene: TRBV25-1
J gene: TRBJ2-3
D gene: -
clone size: -
CDR3 DNA: TGTGCCAGCAGGACAGACAGCACAGATACGCAGTATTTT
CDR3 protein: CASRTDSTDTQYF

V gene: TRBV6-1
J gene: TRBJ2-7
D gene: -
clone size: -
CDR3 DNA: TGTGCCAGCAGTGAAGCCCCACCCTACGAGCAGTACTTC
CDR3 protein: CASSEAPPYEQYF

V gene: TRBV4-3
J gene: TRBJ2-1
D gene: -
clone size: -
CDR3 DNA: TGCGCCAGCAGCCAAGAAGATTTACTAGACGAGTCCTACAATGAGCAGTTCTTC
CDR3 protein: CASSQEDLLDESYNEQFF

V gene: TRBV30
J gene: TRBJ2-7
D gene: TRBD2
clone size: -
CDR3 DNA: TGTGCCTGGAGGAGAACTAGCGGCTACTCATACGAGCAGTACTTC
CDR3 protein: CAWRRTSGYSYEQYF

V gene: TRBV29-1
J gene: TRBJ2-5
D gene: TRBD1
clone size: -
CDR3 DNA: TGCAGCGTCGGTACAGGGGGGGAGACCCAGTACTTC
CDR3 protein: CSVGTGGETQYF

V gene: TRBV7-2
J gene: TRBJ1-3
D gene: -
clone size: few
CDR3 DNA: TGTGCCAGCAGCTTAGATCGTGTGGGCACTGGAAACACCATATATTTT
CDR3 protein: CASSLDRVGTGNTIYF

V gene: TRBV5-1
J gene: TRBJ2-3
D gene: TRBD2
clone size: -
CDR3 DNA: TGCGCCAGCAGCATAGGGACTAGCGGGAGGACCACAGATACGCAGTATTTT
CDR3 protein: CASSIGTSGRTTDTQYF

V gene: TRBV7-7
J gene: TRBJ2-3
D gene: TRBD2
clone size: -
CDR3 DNA: TGTGCCAGCAGCTTAGAGCCTAGCGGGAGTGGAGATACGCAGTATTTT
CDR3 protein: CASSLEPSGSGDTQYF

V gene: TRBV4-1
J gene: TRBJ1-6
D gene: -
clone size: -
CDR3 DNA: TGCGCCAGCAGCTACGACACCAGCTCCTATAATTCACCCCTCCACTTT
CDR3 protein: CASSYDTSSYNSPLHF

V gene: TRBV20-1
J gene: TRBJ2-3
D gene: TRBD2
clone size: -
CDR3 DNA: TGCAGTGCCAGTGGGACTAGCGGGGTCCCTAGCACAGATACGCAGTATTTT
CDR3 protein: CSASGTSGVPSTDTQYF

V gene: TRBV2
J gene: TRBJ1-1
D gene: -
clone size: -
CDR3 DNA: TGTGCCAGCTACGCCCCGTCGGGGACCTTAACTTTCTTT
CDR3 protein: CASYAPSGTLTFF

V gene: TRBV9
J gene: TRBJ2-1
D gene: -
clone size: -
CDR3 DNA: TGTGCCAGCAGCGTAGGCACTCAAGGCGCTGATGAGCAGTTCTTC
CDR3 protein: CASSVGTQGADEQFF

V gene: TRBV3-1/TRBV3-2
J gene: TRBJ2-2
D gene: -
clone size: -
CDR3 DNA: TGTGCCAGCAGCCTCCACACCGGGGAGCTGTTTTTT
CDR3 protein: CASSLHTGELFF

V gene: TRBV4-2
J gene: TRBJ2-1
D gene: -
clone size: -
CDR3 DNA: TGTGCCAGCAGCCAAGATTGGGGTTCCTACAATGAGCAGTTCTTC
CDR3 protein: CASSQDWGSYNEQFF

V gene: TRBV30
J gene: TRBJ1-1
D gene: TRBD1
clone size: -
CDR3 DNA: TGTGCCTGGAGGGGACAGCCCCAGACTGAAGCTTTCTTT
CDR3 protein: CAWRGQPQTEAFF

V gene: TRBV11-2
J gene: TRBJ2-7
D gene: -
clone size: -
CDR3 DNA: TGTGCCAGCGGCCTTTACGAGCAGTACTTC
CDR3 protein: CASGLYEQYF

V gene: TRBV7-8
J gene: TRBJ2-5
D gene: -
clone size: -
CDR3 DNA: TGTGCCAGCAGCCGGCCGGGGGGCCAGACCCAGTACTTC
CDR3 protein: CASSRPGGQTQYF

V gene: TRBV7-6
J gene: TRBJ1-1
D gene: TRBD1
clone size: -
CDR3 DNA: TGTGCCAGCAGCTTAGGGACAGGGGGCCTAGTTGGGACTGAAGCTTTCTTT
CDR3 protein: CASSLGTGGLVGTEAFF

V gene: TRBV28
J gene: TRBJ2-7
D gene: -
clone size: -
CDR3 DNA: TGTGCCAGCTTACTAAGTAACTCCTACGAGCAGTACTTC
CDR3 protein: CASLLSNSYEQYF

V gene: TRBV7-9
J gene: TRBJ2-7
D gene: -
clone size: -
CDR3 DNA: TGTGCCAGCAGCTGGAGCTCCTACGAGCAGTACTTC
CDR3 protein: CASSWSSYEQYF

V gene: TRBV30
J gene: TRBJ1-5
D gene: -
clone size: few
CDR3 DNA: TGTGCCTGGAGTGAAGGGAGCAATCAGCCCCAGCATTTT
CDR3 protein: CAWSEGSNQPQHF

V gene: TRBV14
J gene: TRBJ1-6
D gene: -
clone size: -
CDR3 DNA: TGTGCCAGCAGCCAAGATCGGCACAATGGTCCCCTCCACTTT
CDR3 protein: CASSQDRHNGPLHF

V gene: TRBV5-4
J gene: TRBJ2-2
D gene: -
clone size: -
CDR3 DNA: TGTGCCAGCAGCCTTTACGGACAGTACACCGGGGAGCTGTTTTTT
CDR3 protein: CASSLYGQYTGELFF

V gene: TRBV10-3
J gene: TRBJ2-7
D gene: TRBD1
clone size: -
CDR3 DNA: TGTGCCATCAGTGATGGACAAGGGGGCGTCGAGCAGTACTTC
CDR3 protein: CAISDGQGGVEQYF

V gene: TRBV19
J gene: TRBJ1-1
D gene: -
clone size: -
CDR3 DNA: TGTGCCAGTAGTGGGACCGCGGTTGGGGACACTGAAGCTTTCTTT
CDR3 protein: CASSGTAVGDTEAFF

V gene: TRBV19
J gene: TRBJ1-2
D gene: -
clone size: -
CDR3 DNA: TGTGCCACAAACGAAGGGACAAACTCCTATGGCTACACCTTC
CDR3 protein: CATNEGTNSYGYTF

V gene: TRBV11-2
J gene: TRBJ2-1
D gene: -
clone size: -
CDR3 DNA: TGTGCCAGCAGCTCATCTCCGATCTGGGACAATGAGCAGTTCTTC
CDR3 protein: CASSSSPIWDNEQFF

V gene: TRBV18
J gene: TRBJ1-2
D gene: -
clone size: -
CDR3 DNA: TGTGCCAGCTCACCACGGGCGAATAACTATGGCTACACCTTC
CDR3 protein: CASSPRANNYGYTF

V gene: TRBV29-1
J gene: TRBJ2-7
D gene: -
clone size: once
CDR3 DNA: TGCAGCGTTAAAGGGTACACCTACGAGCAGTACTTC
CDR3 protein: CSVKGYTYEQYF

V gene: TRBV5-1
J gene: TRBJ1-5
D gene: -
clone size: -
CDR3 DNA: TGCGCCAGCAGCTTGGGCACGGGCAATCAGCCCCAGCATTTT
CDR3 protein: CASSLGTGNQPQHF

V gene: TRBV10-1
J gene: TRBJ1-2
D gene: -
clone size: few
CDR3 DNA: TGCGCCAGCAGGGACGGTCCAAAAAGAACCTATGGCTACACCTTC
CDR3 protein: CASRDGPKRTYGYTF

V gene: TRBV4-3
J gene: TRBJ2-2
D gene: -
clone size: -
CDR3 DNA: TGCGCCAGCAGCCAAGATGTCCCCTTTCTGGGGAGGAACACCGGGGAGCTGTTTTTT
CDR3 protein: CASSQDVPFLGRNTGELFF

V gene: TRBV6-5
J gene: TRBJ2-5
D gene: -
clone size: -
CDR3 DNA: TGTGCCAGCACCCGGGCCTACCAAGAGACCCAGTACTTC
CDR3 protein: CASTRAYQETQYF

V gene: TRBV28
J gene: TRBJ2-2
D gene: TRBD2
clone size: -
CDR3 DNA: TGTGCCAGCATCATGGGATCTAGCGGGAGAGCCGGGGAGCTGTTTTTT
CDR3 protein: CASIMGSSGRAGELFF